This entry lists 24 T cell receptor beta chains sequenced from one sample in a study of shared clonotypes between healthy human individuals. Repertoires were generated with immunoSEQ multiplex PCR, while TCRdb's copy carries only in-frame clones and drops some. The sample has some 1 million clones, about 70% seen once. Sequencing was done on a sample of memory CD4+ T cells sorted from blood. Subset reported: CD45RA-negative fraction. These TCRs come from a man younger than 35 in good health.

The rearrangement uses TRBV7-6 and TRBJ1-4; no firm D call. V lost 1 base to trimming and J lost 0 bases, with 9 bases between them. From germline, CDR1 is SGHVS and CDR2 FNYEAQ. The CDR3 length is 16 residues. The CDR3 DNA reads as TGTGCCAGCAGCTTAGGGGCCCTCACAACTAATGAAAAACTGTTTTTT. Translating gives CASSLGALTTNEKLFF. Full variable domain (remainder filled in from reference TRBV7-6 and TRBJ1-4): GAGVSQSPRYKVTKRGQDVALRCDPISGHVSLYWYRQALGQGPEFLTYFNYEAQQDKSGLPNDRFSAERPEGSISTLTIQRTEQRDSAMYRCASSLGALTTNEKLFFGSGTQLSVL.

In this sample, this clone turned up a few times. The rearrangement links TRBV6-1 to TRBJ1-1; unclear D gene. The germline V gene has CDR1 MNHNS and CDR2 SASEGT. Trimming removed 4 bases at V and 5 bases at J, with 11 bases between. This CDR3 is 13 amino acids long. This CDR3 is CASSGQTGTEAFF. The DNA for the CDR3 is TGTGCCAGCAGTGGCCAGACGGGGACTGAAGCTTTCTTT.

V and J are TRBV7-8 and TRBJ2-7, with 7 bases fitting TRBD2. V shed 4 bases and J 5 bases; nucleotides not matched to a gene: 11. The germline gives CDR1 SGHVS, CDR2 FQNEAQ. The CDR3 extends over 15 amino acids. The CDR3 loop reads CASSSYGGSRNEQYF. The DNA for the CDR3 is TGTGCCAGCAGCTCATACGGCGGGAGTAGAAACGAGCAGTACTTC.

This clone appeared many times. The genes are TRBV7-8 and TRBJ1-1, with D hard to call. There are 16 residues in the CDR3. Germline V gene data show CDR1 as SGHVS and CDR2 as FQNEAQ. V was pared by 2 bases and J by 4 bases, with 17 bases between. The CDR3 bases are TGTGCCAGCAGCTTAAGGGCCCCCGGAGTGGGCACTGAAGCTTTCTTT. Translated, it gives CASSLRAPGVGTEAFF. The full variable domain, rest sourced from reference TRBV7-8 and TRBJ1-1, is GAGVSQSPRYKVAKRGQDVALRCDPISGHVSLFWYQQALGQGPEFLTYFQNEAQLDKSGLPSDRFFAERPEGSVSTLKIQRTQQEDSAVYLCASSLRAPGVGTEAFFGQGTRLTVV.

This clone was detected a few times. V is TRBV18 and J is TRBJ1-1; D not resolved. The CDR3 consists of 12 residues. The V gene lost 1 base and the J gene lost 6 bases, with 6 bases spanning the gap. Germline assignment: CDR1 KGHSH and CDR2 LQKENI. As DNA, the CDR3 is TGTGCCAGCTCACCACGGGAAGCTGAAGCTTTCTTT. It yields the protein CASSPREAEAFF.

The rearrangement uses TRBV14 and TRBJ1-1; D perhaps matches TRBD1 (5 bases). V lost 3 bases and J lost 1, with 9 bases in between. The length of the CDR3 is 14 residues. The germline V gene encodes CDR1 SGHDN and CDR2 FVKESK. Here the CDR3 reads CASSQAGGNTEAFF. The CDR3 DNA follows: TGTGCCAGCAGCCAGGCCGGGGGGAACACTGAAGCTTTCTTT.

This chain joins TRBV9 and TRBJ1-2; D remains ambiguous. The V and J ends lost 4 bases and 4 bases respectively, with 14 bases between them. This CDR3 is 14 amino acids long. Per the germline V gene, CDR1 is SGDLS and CDR2 is YYNGEE. The CDR3 sequence: CASSPEGSGYGYTF. The CDR3 DNA is TGTGCCAGCAGCCCAGAGGGCAGTGGCTATGGCTACACCTTC.

This sequence joins TRBV6-1 and TRBJ1-1; D call uncertain. This CDR3 has 13 residues. Trimming left V 5 bases short and J 5 bases short, with 12 bases between. Germline CDR1 MNHNS, CDR2 SASEGT. The chain's CDR3 is CASSLGFGTEAFF. The CDR3 DNA reads as TGTGCCAGCAGTTTAGGTTTTGGGACTGAAGCTTTCTTT.

This clone was seen at least ten times. The rearrangement joins TRBV6-6 to TRBJ1-6; D is ambiguous. V gave up 6 bases and J gave up 9 bases, with 12 bases separating them. CDR1 MNHNY and CDR2 SVGAGI come from the germline V gene (reference sequence). This CDR3 region has 13 residues. In DNA, the CDR3 is TGTGCCAGCAGACCAACGACCGGTTCACCCCTCCACTTT. This translates into CASRPTTGSPLHF.

The J gene is TRBJ2-7, the V gene TRBV11-3, with 14 bases aligning to TRBD2. CDR1 and CDR2 (germline): SGHNT, YENEEA. V lost 3 bases and J lost 7; bases outside the gene matches: 5. The CDR3 contains 15 residues. The CDR3 loop reads CASSLAGLAGEEQYF. DNA of the CDR3: TGTGCCAGCAGCTTGGCGGGACTAGCGGGAGAAGAGCAGTACTTC.

This clone was picked up a small number of times. V gene TRBV10-3 combines with J gene TRBJ1-3, with D perhaps matching TRBD1 (5 bases). Deletions cut 6 bases from V and 0 bases from J, with 12 bases between. This CDR3 is built from 15 residues. Germline CDR1 is ENHRY and CDR2 is SYGVKD. DNA of the CDR3: TGTGCCATCAGGAGTCACGACAGCTCTGGAAACACCATATATTTT. Translation: CAIRSHDSSGNTIYF.

The chain is built from TRBV30 and TRBJ2-5; D ambiguous. The length of the CDR3 is 15 residues. The germline V and J ends were trimmed by 0 bases and 4 bases, with 15 bases remaining between them. Germline CDR1 reads GTSNPN; CDR2 reads SVGIG (reference sequence). CDR3 bases: TGTGCCTGGAGTGTACGGTTAGGGCCGGGAGAGACCCAGTACTTC. It specifies CAWSVRLGPGETQYF.

The chain joins TRBV11-3 to TRBJ2-1; 7 nucleotides match TRBD1. Looked up from germline, CDR1 is SGHNT and CDR2 is YENEEA. The length of the CDR3 is 15 residues. V was clipped by 4 bases and J by 4 bases; unmatched bases: 7. The CDR3 sequence is CASSSAGGPYNEQFF. The DNA for the CDR3 is TGTGCCAGCAGCTCCGCAGGGGGACCTTACAATGAGCAGTTCTTC. Variable domain in full (rest from reference TRBV11-3 and TRBJ2-1): EAGVVQSPRYKIIEKKQPVAFWCNPISGHNTLYWYLQNLGQGPELLIRYENEEAVDDSQLPKDRFSAERLKGVDSTLKIQPAELGDSAVYLCASSSAGGPYNEQFFGPGTRLTVL.

This clone was detected only once. The chain carries TRBV2 and TRBJ1-1; 7 bases fit TRBD1. This CDR3 region has 17 residues. The germline V gene encodes CDR1 SNHLY and CDR2 FYNNEI. V lost 7 bases and J lost 2; bases outside the gene matches: 16. CDR3 in DNA: TGTGCCAGCACGGTATTAGGGGGCCGATTTGAAAACACTGAAGCTTTCTTT. Protein product: CASTVLGGRFENTEAFF.

The chain carries TRBV6-1 and TRBJ2-2; 7 bases map to TRBD1. Losses at the gene ends were 6 bases for V and 4 bases for J; bases not matched to a gene: 5. The CDR3 loop spans 14 amino acids. CDR1 is MNHNS and CDR2 is SASEGT in the germline V gene. CDR3 residues: CASRPGTVTGELFF. The CDR3 DNA reads as TGTGCCAGCAGACCCGGGACAGTCACCGGGGAGCTGTTTTTT.

About this clone itself: This CDR3 is also generated by other DNA sequences in the sample. The J gene is TRBJ2-5, the V gene TRBV7-2, with D possibly being TRBD1 or TRBD2 (5 bases each). The germline V and J ends were trimmed by 4 bases and 1 base, with 10 bases remaining between them. The length of the CDR3 is 14 residues. The V gene's germline CDR1 is SGHTA and CDR2 FQGNSA. CDR3 DNA: TGTGCCAGCAGCTCCTCCGGGGCCCAAGAGACCCAGTACTTC. It is translated as CASSSSGAQETQYF.

The V gene is TRBV30, the J gene TRBJ2-7; unclear D gene. The length of the CDR3 is 13 residues. The V gene lost 2 bases and the J gene lost 0 bases, with 8 bases spanning the gap. Germline V gives CDR1 GTSNPN, CDR2 SVGIG (reference sequence). The CDR3 region has the DNA TGTGCCTGGAGTATTCGGTTCTCCTACGAGCAGTACTTC. Residues: CAWSIRFSYEQYF.

There are a few counts of this clone. The V and J genes are TRBV6-4 and TRBJ1-5; no firm D call. The CDR3 totals 13 residues. Germline V gene data show CDR1 as MRHNA and CDR2 as SNTAGT. The CDR3 coding sequence is TGTCCCCGTGGTTTGGGTTGCAATCAGCCCCAGCATTTT. This codes for CPRGLGCNQPQHF.

J is TRBJ2-4 and V is TRBV4-3; unclear D gene. The V end lost 1 base, the J end lost 10 bases, and 20 bases lay between the germline ends. The V gene's germline CDR1 is LGHNA and CDR2 YSLEER. The CDR3 is 16 residues long. This CDR3 reads CASSQGAITSLRIQYF. The CDR3 DNA sequence: TGCGCCAGCAGCCAAGGGGCCATTACCAGTCTTAGGATTCAGTACTTC.

This clone was observed a single time. V is TRBV9 and J is TRBJ2-3; D unresolved. This CDR3 has 15 residues. V lost 0 bases and J 0 bases, leaving 8 bases between the germline ends. Looked up from germline, CDR1 is SGDLS and CDR2 is YYNGEE. DNA for the CDR3: TGTGCCAGCAGCGTAGAGACGGGTAGCACAGATACGCAGTATTTT. Translated, it gives CASSVETGSTDTQYF.

This sequence joins TRBV2 and TRBJ2-7; the match to TRBD1 covers 8 bases. The germline gives CDR1 SNHLY, CDR2 FYNNEI. J lost 5 bases, V lost 5 bases, and 8 bases had no gene match. The CDR3 totals 14 residues. CDR3: CASSRTGTSHEQYF. CDR3 coding DNA: TGTGCCAGCAGTAGGACAGGGACAAGCCACGAGCAGTACTTC.

The chain carries TRBV2 and TRBJ2-2; no definite D call. Germline CDR1 is SNHLY and CDR2 is FYNNEI. The ends were cut back, 2 bases at V and 2 bases at J, with 12 bases in the middle. The CDR3 has 16 amino acids. In DNA form, the CDR3 reads TGTGCCAGCAGTGAATGGGCACTCTACAACACCGGGGAGCTGTTTTTT. This encodes CASSEWALYNTGELFF.

This clone has just a few counts. The chain recombines TRBV6-5 with TRBJ2-7, with TRBD1 matching 10 bases. Germline V gene lookup returns CDR1 MNHEY and CDR2 SVGAGI. The V gene end was trimmed by 6 bases and the J gene end by 2 bases; junction bases not matched to a gene: 7. CDR3 length: 15 amino acids. CDR3 sequence: CASRLRDRGTYEQYF. Written as DNA, the CDR3 is TGTGCCAGCAGACTCCGGGACAGGGGAACCTACGAGCAGTACTTC.

The V gene is TRBV4-3, the J gene TRBJ2-7; D is possibly TRBD1 (5 bases). V gave up 3 bases and J gave up 8 bases, with 14 bases separating them. CDR1 and CDR2 (germline): LGHNA, YSLEER. The CDR3 has 13 amino acids. For the CDR3, the DNA is TGCGCCAGCAGCCAGATGATGGGGCAACAGCAGTACTTC. Protein: CASSQMMGQQQYF.